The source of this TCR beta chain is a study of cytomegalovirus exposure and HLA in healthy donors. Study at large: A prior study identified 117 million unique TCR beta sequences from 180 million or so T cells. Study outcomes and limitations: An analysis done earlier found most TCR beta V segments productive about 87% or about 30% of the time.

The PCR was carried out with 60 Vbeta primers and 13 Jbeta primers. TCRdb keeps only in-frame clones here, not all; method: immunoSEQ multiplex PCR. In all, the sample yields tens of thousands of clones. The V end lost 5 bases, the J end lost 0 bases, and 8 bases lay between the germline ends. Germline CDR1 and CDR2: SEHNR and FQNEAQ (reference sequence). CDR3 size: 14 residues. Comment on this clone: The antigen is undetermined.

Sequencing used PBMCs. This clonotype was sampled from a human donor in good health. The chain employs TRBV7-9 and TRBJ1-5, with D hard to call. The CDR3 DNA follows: TGTGCCAGCAGCCCAATACTTAGCAATCAGCCCCAGCATTTT. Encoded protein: CASSPILSNQPQHF.